This TCR beta chain comes out of a study of a mutant IDH1 vaccine in newly diagnosed glioma. Study overall: An approximately 62% male, around 40% female split and a mean age of about 43 years characterized treated patients. The therapy given earlier, which was standard therapy, consisted of radiotherapy, temozolomide, or both, and most of the patients received both.

The time point: baseline, week 1 (first vaccination visit). The sample's treatment: pre-vaccination baseline after standard-of-care therapy. General study points: Induction of immune responses by the vaccine occurred in approximately 93% of patients. Top peripheral T cell clonotype shifts appeared unrelated to pseudoprogression.

This CDR3 is built from 15 residues. Germline V gene lookup returns CDR1 LNHDA and CDR2 SQIVND (reference sequence). The junction had 5 bases not matched to a gene; V was cut back by 3 bases and J by 8 bases. Points on this clone: Its target is unknown.

Produced via immunoSEQ multiplex PCR; TCRdb's table is partial and in-frame only. Altogether 45,000 to 70,000 clones are present, around 92% being singletons, with the ten largest covering 2.6%. The sequence came from a man aged 50 to 59 with glioma. The chain joins TRBV19 to TRBJ2-1; 12 bases map to TRBD2. The sequencing used PBMCs, collected from a glioma patient treated with radiotherapy, temozolomide or both. In DNA form, the CDR3 reads TGTGCCAGTAGTATGCGACTAGCGGGAGTACATGAGCAGTTCTTC. Residues: CASSMRLAGVHEQFF.